Presented here are 10 T cell receptor beta chains from one specimen sequenced in a study of blood T cell repertoires in COVID-19. The method was immunoSEQ multiplex PCR; TCRdb's version includes in-frame clones alone and lacks a portion of them. The sample has a few hundred thousand clones, roughly 83% seen once. Sequencing input: peripheral blood. These receptors all come from a man aged 55-75 years who had recovered from COVID-19.

This clone is a singleton in its sample. The V gene is TRBV3-1 (or the pseudogene TRBV3-2), the J gene TRBJ2-7; 7 bases fit TRBD1. The germline V gene has CDR1 LGHDT and CDR2 YNNKEL (reference sequence). The J segment lost 0 bases and the V segment lost 4 bases, leaving 18 bases of the junction unmatched. The CDR3 is made up of 19 amino acids. This CDR3 is CASSPVRMTGRLTSYEQYF. The CDR3 nucleotides are TGTGCCAGCAGCCCCGTGAGAATGACAGGGCGCCTAACCTCCTACGAGCAGTACTTC.

This chain joins TRBV7-9 and TRBJ2-1, with 7 bases fitting TRBD2. The germline gives CDR1 SEHNR, CDR2 FQNEAQ (reference sequence). The trim removed 3 bases at V and 1 base at J, leaving 6 bases unmatched. The CDR3 totals 16 residues. Here the CDR3 DNA reads TGTGCCAGCAGCTTCCAGCGGGACCCATCCTACAATGAGCAGTTCTTC. Translation gives CASSFQRDPSYNEQFF.

The genes are TRBV5-6 and TRBJ1-2; D is unresolved. CDR3 length: 17 residues. Germline CDR1 and CDR2: SGHDT and YYEEEE. The V gene lost 0 bases and the J gene lost 2 bases, with 17 bases spanning the gap. The CDR3 sequence is CASSLVAVSGLNYGYTF. The CDR3 nucleotides read TGTGCCAGCAGCTTGGTCGCGGTTTCGGGATTGAACTATGGCTACACCTTC.

The rearrangement uses TRBV2 and TRBJ1-5; 7 bases are shared with TRBD1. The germline V gene has CDR1 SNHLY and CDR2 FYNNEI. With 6 bases clipped from V and 7 bases from J, the junction kept 12 bases outside the gene matches. CDR3 length: 15 residues. CDR3 DNA: TGTGCCAGCAGAAGACAGGGTAACCCGAACCAGCCCCAGCATTTT. It encodes CASRRQGNPNQPQHF.

This clone was recorded only once. The CDR3 is CASSQVAGGISYNEQFF. CDR3 bases: TGCGCCAGCAGCCAAGTAGCGGGAGGGATCTCCTACAATGAGCAGTTCTTC. This chain links TRBV4-1 with TRBJ2-1; 11 bases line up with TRBD2. This CDR3 region has 17 residues. V shed 1 base and J 0 bases; nucleotides not matched to a gene: 2. The germline V gene encodes CDR1 MGHRA and CDR2 YSYEKL.

The chain uses TRBV6-5 and TRBJ2-1; TRBD2 matches 7 bases. V dropped 4 bases and J dropped 7; count of bases not matched to a gene: 4. From germline, CDR1 is MNHEY and CDR2 SVGAGI. The CDR3 spans 13 residues. As DNA, the CDR3 is TGTGCCAGCAGTTTGACTAGCAGGAATGAGCAGTTCTTC. Translated, it gives CASSLTSRNEQFF.

The chain employs TRBV24-1 and TRBJ2-2; TRBD1 matches 9 bases. The junction had 3 bases not matched to a gene; V was cut back by 5 bases and J by 6 bases. The CDR3 contains 14 residues. In germline, CDR1 is KGHDR, CDR2 SFDVKD. CDR3 in amino acids: CATSGTGGPGELFF. CDR3 bases: TGTGCCACCAGTGGCACAGGGGGCCCCGGGGAGCTGTTTTTT.

The chain carries TRBV3-1 (or the pseudogene TRBV3-2) and TRBJ2-1; 10 nucleotides match TRBD2. The CDR3 sequence is 15 residues long. Germline CDR1 reads LGHDT; CDR2 reads YNNKEL (reference sequence). V was clipped by 1 base and J by 7 bases; unmatched bases: 4. The CDR3 sequence is CASSQASGGANEQFF. CDR3 in DNA: TGTGCCAGCAGCCAAGCAAGCGGGGGGGCAAATGAGCAGTTCTTC.

The chain recombines TRBV9 with TRBJ1-3; 9 nucleotides line up with TRBD1. This CDR3 has 15 amino acids. J gave up 8 bases and V 3 bases, and 9 bases lay outside the gene matches. CDR1 is SGDLS and CDR2 is YYNGEE in the germline V gene. CDR3 coding DNA: TGTGCCAGCAGCGCGCTCGGACAGGGGACGCACACCATATATTTT. Translating gives CASSALGQGTHTIYF.

The chain carries TRBV30 and TRBJ1-6, with 8 positions matching TRBD1. This CDR3 has 14 residues. V shed 3 bases, J shed 6 bases, and the junction held 4 bases outside the gene matches. Germline V lookup: CDR1 GTSNPN, CDR2 SVGIG (reference sequence). CDR3 nucleotide sequence: TGTGCCTGGAGGGGGGACAGGTTTAATTCACCCCTCCACTTT. Its translation: CAWRGDRFNSPLHF.